This T cell receptor (beta chain) derives from a study of technical replicates of blood from a handful of donors. TCRdb's table, derived via immunoSEQ multiplex PCR, lists solely in-frame clones and lacks some. The table lists approximately 59,000 clones, 86% of them singletons. The sample was PBMCs. This sequence originates from a human donor in good health. Some clones in this sample may be carry-over from other donors' samples.

CDR3 nucleotides: TGTGCCAGCAGGAACCTGAAGAGCAGGGAAGGGGGTAGGAATGAGCAGTTCTTC. The encoded protein is CASRNLKSREGGRNEQFF. The chain is built from TRBV2 and TRBJ2-1, with a weak D call TRBD1 (6 bases). Germline V gene lookup returns CDR1 SNHLY and CDR2 FYNNEI. The V end lost 6 bases, the J end lost 7 bases, and 28 bases lay between the germline ends. This CDR3 is 18 amino acids long. The entire variable domain, with the rest obtained from reference TRBV2 and TRBJ2-1, is as follows: EPEVTQTPSHQVTQMGQEVILRCVPISNHLYFYWYRQILGQKVEFLVSFYNNEISEKSEIFDDQFSVERPDGSNFTLKIRSTKLEDSAMYFCASRNLKSREGGRNEQFFGPGTRLTVL.